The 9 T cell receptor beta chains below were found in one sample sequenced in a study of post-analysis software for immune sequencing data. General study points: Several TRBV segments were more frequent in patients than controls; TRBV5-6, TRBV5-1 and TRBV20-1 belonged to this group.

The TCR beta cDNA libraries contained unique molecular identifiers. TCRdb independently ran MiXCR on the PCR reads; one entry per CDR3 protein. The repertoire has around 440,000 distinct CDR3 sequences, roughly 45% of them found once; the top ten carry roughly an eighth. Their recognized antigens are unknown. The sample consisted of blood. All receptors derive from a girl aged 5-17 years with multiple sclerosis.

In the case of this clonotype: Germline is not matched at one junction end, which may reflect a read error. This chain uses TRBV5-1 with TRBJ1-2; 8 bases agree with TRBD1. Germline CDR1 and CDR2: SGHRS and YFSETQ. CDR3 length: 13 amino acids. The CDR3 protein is CASRLDRVDGYTF. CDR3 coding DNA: TGCGCCAGCAGATTGGACAGGGTTGATGGCTACACCTTC. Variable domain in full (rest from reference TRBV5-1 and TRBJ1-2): KAGVTQTPRYLIKTRGQQVTLSCSPISGHRSVSWYQQTPGQGLQFLFEYFSETQRNKGNFPGRFSGRQFSNSRSEMNVSTLELGDSALYLCASRLDRVDGYTFGSGTRLTVV.

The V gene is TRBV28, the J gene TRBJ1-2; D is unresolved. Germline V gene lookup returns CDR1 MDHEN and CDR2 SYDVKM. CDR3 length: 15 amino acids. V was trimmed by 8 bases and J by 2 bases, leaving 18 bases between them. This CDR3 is CASVRGYATNYGYTF. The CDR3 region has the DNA TGTGCCAGCGTCCGCGGATACGCGACAAACTATGGCTACACCTTC.

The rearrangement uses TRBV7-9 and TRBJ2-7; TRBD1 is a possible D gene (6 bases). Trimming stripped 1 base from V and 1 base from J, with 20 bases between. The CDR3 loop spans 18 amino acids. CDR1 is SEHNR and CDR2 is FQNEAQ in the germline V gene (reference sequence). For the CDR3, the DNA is TGTGCCAGCAGCTTAGTCGGACCGGGAATGGGGGCATCCTACGAGCAGTACTTC. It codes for CASSLVGPGMGASYEQYF. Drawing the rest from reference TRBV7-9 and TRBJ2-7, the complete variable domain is DTGVSQNPRHKITKRGQNVTFRCDPISEHNRLYWYRQTLGQGPEFLTYFQNEAQLEKSRLLSDRFSAERPKGSFSTLEIQRTEQGDSAMYLCASSLVGPGMGASYEQYFGPGTRLTVT.

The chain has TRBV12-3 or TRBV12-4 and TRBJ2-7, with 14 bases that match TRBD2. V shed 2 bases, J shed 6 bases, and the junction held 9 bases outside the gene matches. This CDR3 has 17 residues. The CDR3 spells CASSLRTSGRTLAEQYF. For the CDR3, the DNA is TGTGCCAGCAGTTTAAGGACTAGCGGGAGGACCCTCGCCGAGCAGTACTTC.

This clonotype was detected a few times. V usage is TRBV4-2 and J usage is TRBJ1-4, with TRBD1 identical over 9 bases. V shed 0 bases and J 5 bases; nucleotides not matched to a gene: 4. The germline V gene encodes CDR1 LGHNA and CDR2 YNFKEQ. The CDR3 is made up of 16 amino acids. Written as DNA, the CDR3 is TGTGCCAGCAGCCAAGATCTGGGGACAGGGAATGAAAAACTGTTTTTT. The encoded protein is CASSQDLGTGNEKLFF.

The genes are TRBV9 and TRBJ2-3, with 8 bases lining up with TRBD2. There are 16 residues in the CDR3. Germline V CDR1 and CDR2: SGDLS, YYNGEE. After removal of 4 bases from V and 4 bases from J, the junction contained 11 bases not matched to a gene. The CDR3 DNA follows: TGTGCCAGCAGCATCAGGACTAGCCGGGCCCCAGATACGCAGTATTTT. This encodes CASSIRTSRAPDTQYF.

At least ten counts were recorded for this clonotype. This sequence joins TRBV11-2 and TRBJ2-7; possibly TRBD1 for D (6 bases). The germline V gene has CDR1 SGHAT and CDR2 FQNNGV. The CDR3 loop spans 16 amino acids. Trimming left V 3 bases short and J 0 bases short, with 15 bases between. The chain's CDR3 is CASSLPLDSHSYEQYF. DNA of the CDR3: TGTGCCAGCAGCTTGCCCCTGGACAGCCACTCCTACGAGCAGTACTTC.

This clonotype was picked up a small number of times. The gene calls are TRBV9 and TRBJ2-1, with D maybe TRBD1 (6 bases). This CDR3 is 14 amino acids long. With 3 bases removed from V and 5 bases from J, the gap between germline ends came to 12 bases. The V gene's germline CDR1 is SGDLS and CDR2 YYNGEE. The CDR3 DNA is TGTGCCAGCAGCGGGGGGCGGAACAACAATGAGCAGTTCTTC. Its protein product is CASSGGRNNNEQFF.

CDR3 in amino acids: CASSPGRAGVLDEQFF. The CDR3 bases are TGCGCCAGCAGCCCCGGAAGGGCGGGAGTATTAGATGAGCAGTTCTTC. V is TRBV4-3 and J is TRBJ2-1; 7 nucleotides agree with TRBD2. V shed 4 bases, J shed 8 bases, and the junction held 14 bases outside the gene matches. CDR3 size: 16 residues. Germline lookup yields CDR1 LGHNA and CDR2 YSLEER.